The 10 T cell receptor beta chains given below trace back to one sample, sequenced in a study of CD8 T cells in Susac syndrome. cDNA came from approximately 0.5 to 1 ug RNA primed by random hexamers. In TCRdb, the immunoSEQ multiplex PCR reads were re-called with MiXCR into one record per CDR3 protein. The sample shows about 400,000 distinct CDR3 sequences, 85% of them seen only once. Sequenced: CD8+ T cells from PBMCs. The receptors were sampled from a human donor with multiple sclerosis.

The chain couples TRBV2 to TRBJ1-2, with D tentatively TRBD1 (6 bases). There are 17 residues in the CDR3. Germline V gives CDR1 SNHLY, CDR2 FYNNEI. The V gene lost 6 bases and the J gene lost 2 bases, with 22 bases spanning the gap. The CDR3 DNA is TGTGCCAGCAGCACACCCCCCGGGGGCACCGTGAACTATGGCTACACCTTC. Translating gives CASSTPPGGTVNYGYTF.

The chain carries TRBV6-1 and TRBJ2-1; TRBD1 is a possible D gene (5 bases). CDR1 and CDR2 (germline): MNHNS, SASEGT. The CDR3 has 15 amino acids. Between the trimmed V and J ends, which lost 6 bases and 6 bases, there was a span of 18 bases. The CDR3 here is CASSPGDSPTNEQFF. CDR3 in DNA: TGTGCCAGCAGCCCCGGAGACAGCCCGACCAATGAGCAGTTCTTC.

The rearrangement joins TRBV29-1 to TRBJ2-1; 7 nucleotides line up with TRBD1. Trimming took 2 bases from V and 8 from J; bases not matched to a gene: 6. CDR3 length: 13 residues. Germline CDR1 and CDR2: SQVTM and ANQGSEA. The CDR3 here is CSVEMRGPHEQFF. For the CDR3, the DNA is TGCAGCGTTGAAATGAGGGGGCCCCATGAGCAGTTCTTC.

V and J are TRBV27 and TRBJ2-6; D is uncertain. The CDR3 contains 14 residues. Germline V lookup: CDR1 MNHEY, CDR2 SMNVEV (reference sequence). V dropped 6 bases and J dropped 1 base, with 7 bases sitting between them. In nucleotides, the CDR3 is TGTGCCAGCAGCTTTGGTTCTGGGGCCAACGTCCTGACTTTC. Its translation: CASSFGSGANVLTF.

The J gene is TRBJ2-7, the V gene TRBV12-3 or TRBV12-4; D call uncertain. The ends were cut back, 5 bases at V and 2 bases at J, with 7 bases in the middle. The CDR3 runs to 12 residues. CDR3 sequence: CASSPQAYEQYF. The CDR3 coding sequence is TGTGCCAGCAGTCCCCAGGCCTACGAGCAGTACTTC.

CDR3 loop: CASRAEMNTGELFF. CDR3 DNA: TGTGCCAGCAGAGCAGAGATGAACACCGGGGAGCTGTTTTTT. The chain links TRBV12-3 or TRBV12-4 to TRBJ2-2; D is uncertain. The CDR3 is made up of 14 amino acids. Deletions cut 6 bases from V and 1 base from J, with 9 bases between.

The CDR3 nucleotides are TGTGCCAGTAGTACGGCAGGGGCGAGCACTGAAGCTTTCTTT. Translated, it gives CASSTAGASTEAFF. The chain links TRBV19 to TRBJ1-1, with D maybe TRBD1 (6 bases). The CDR3 is 14 residues long. Trimming took off 4 bases at V and 4 bases at J, with 13 bases between the two ends. Germline CDR1 LNHDA, CDR2 SQIVND (reference sequence).

The rearrangement joins TRBV5-1 to TRBJ2-7; 9 bases are a match to TRBD1. Germline lookup yields CDR1 SGHRS and CDR2 YFSETQ. This CDR3 is built from 16 residues. V shed 3 bases, J shed 5 bases, and the junction held 12 bases outside the gene matches. CDR3 loop: CASSWGTGTGMNEQYF. CDR3 DNA: TGCGCCAGCAGCTGGGGAACCGGGACAGGGATGAACGAGCAGTACTTC.

The chain carries TRBV30 and TRBJ2-2; 12 positions match TRBD1. The CDR3 totals 16 residues. The V gene's germline CDR1 is GTSNPN and CDR2 SVGIG (reference sequence). V shed 5 bases and J 7 bases; nucleotides not matched to a gene: 11. The CDR3 sequence is CAWRGGTGGVNGELFF. The DNA for the CDR3 is TGTGCCTGGCGTGGGGGGACAGGGGGCGTTAACGGGGAGCTGTTTTTT.

The table lists this clonotype with a count of one. The chain couples TRBV29-1 to TRBJ1-2; D is unclear. The CDR3 totals 14 residues. Trimming took 0 bases from V and 8 from J, leaving 16 bases between them. CDR1 SQVTM and CDR2 ANQGSEA come from the germline V gene. The CDR3 DNA follows: TGCAGCGTTGAAGATCTTTCTTTCCCATACGGCTACACCTTC. This codes for CSVEDLSFPYGYTF.